Presented here are 17 T cell receptor beta chains from one specimen sequenced in a study of regulatory T cells in long-lasting Graves disease. The time point: newly diagnosed GD, antithyroid drugs for less than 3 months. Isolated PBMC RNA provided the starting material for the TCR library. According to the study, TCR beta libraries were built with iRepertoire HTBI primers and CDR3-region Arm-PCR. TCRdb used MiXCR to reprocess the multiplex PCR reads, holding one entry per CDR3 protein. The table records about 360,000 distinct CDR3 sequences, 15% to 20% of them present only once. The same specimen was also included in a second study, on T cells in Graves' hyperthyroidism and ophthalmopathy.

The sample was peripheral blood mononuclear cells (PBMCs), taken at new diagnosis, from a patient treated with antithyroid drugs. These receptors came from a woman aged 18-29 years with Graves disease.

In this sample, this clonotype turned up a few times. The V gene is TRBV6-1, the J gene TRBJ2-1, with D possibly being TRBD1 (5 bases). Trimming pared 9 bases from V and 5 bases from J, leaving 23 bases between. This CDR3 has 16 amino acids. Germline V gene data show CDR1 as MNHNS and CDR2 as SASEGT. DNA for the CDR3: TGTGCCAGTCAGCGACGGACGGACATGGTAAACAATGAGCAGTTCTTC. Its translation is CASQRRTDMVNNEQFF.

This clonotype was seen a few times. DNA for the CDR3: TGTGCCAGTAGCCTACTGGGAGTCACTGAAGCTTTCTTT. Its translation is CASSLLGVTEAFF. V is TRBV19 and J is TRBJ1-1; D is unresolved. Germline V gene sequence: CDR1 LNHDA, CDR2 SQIVND (reference sequence). This CDR3 comprises 13 residues. Trimming cost V 6 bases and J 4 bases, with 12 bases left between them.

This clonotype was observed a few times. The chain recombines TRBV28 with TRBJ1-4, with 9 bases fitting TRBD1. The ends lost 3 bases at V and 10 bases at J; junction bases unmatched: 18. Germline V CDR1 and CDR2: MDHEN, SYDVKM. The CDR3 has 18 residues. This CDR3 is CASSFWSRDRARRAKLFF. The CDR3 region has the DNA TGTGCCAGCAGTTTTTGGTCCCGGGACAGGGCCCGGAGGGCAAAACTGTTTTTT.

This clonotype showed up many times. The J gene is TRBJ2-1, the V gene TRBV2; weak D call: TRBD2 (6 bases). This CDR3 contains 12 residues. V was trimmed by 6 bases and J by 10 bases, leaving 13 bases between them. Germline lookup yields CDR1 SNHLY and CDR2 FYNNEI. The CDR3 protein is CASSQGGDEQFF. DNA for the CDR3: TGTGCCAGCAGCCAAGGAGGGGACGAGCAGTTCTTC.

In this sample, this clonotype turned up many times. The chain carries TRBV13 and TRBJ2-1; 9 nucleotides match TRBD2. CDR1 PRHDT and CDR2 FYEKMQ come from the germline V gene (reference sequence). With V trimmed by 4 bases and J by 5 bases, 9 bases remained unmatched. This CDR3 spans 16 amino acids. This CDR3 reads CASSSNSGRDNNEQFF. CDR3 bases: TGTGCCAGCAGCTCAAATAGCGGGAGAGACAACAATGAGCAGTTCTTC.

The chain couples TRBV20-1 to TRBJ1-6; D perhaps matches TRBD1 (5 bases). Germline lookup yields CDR1 DFQATT and CDR2 SNEGSKA (reference sequence). This CDR3 has 15 amino acids. V dropped 5 bases and J dropped 7 bases, with 18 bases sitting between them. For the CDR3, the DNA is TGCAGTGCTGTCATACAGGCCTCTGGGAATTCACCCCTCCACTTT. Protein: CSAVIQASGNSPLHF.

This clonotype appeared once. The chain joins TRBV25-1 to TRBJ2-5, with 10 bases lining up with TRBD2. Germline CDR1 and CDR2: MGHDK and SYGVNS. V trimming: 4 bases; J trimming: 5 bases; junction bases outside the gene matches: 7. The CDR3 has 15 amino acids. The chain's CDR3 is CASSASAGGLETQYF. CDR3 DNA sequence: TGTGCCAGCAGTGCCTCAGCGGGAGGGTTGGAGACCCAGTACTTC. Full variable domain (remainder filled in from reference TRBV25-1 and TRBJ2-5): EADIYQTPRYLVIGTGKKITLECSQTMGHDKMYWYQQDPGMELHLIHYSYGVNSTEKGDLSSESTVSRIRTEHFPLTLESARPSHTSQYLCASSASAGGLETQYFGPGTRLLVL.

This clonotype has a count of ten or more. The V call is TRBV28, the J call TRBJ2-3; 11 nucleotides agree with TRBD1. This CDR3 has 15 residues. In germline, CDR1 is MDHEN, CDR2 SYDVKM. The junction had 10 bases not matched to a gene; V was cut back by 5 bases and J by 9 bases. The CDR3 here is CASSLPPGQGGTQYF. The DNA of the CDR3 is TGTGCCAGCAGTCTACCTCCGGGACAGGGGGGAACGCAGTATTTT.

Turning to this clonotype: A clone one base away is much larger, so this may be a read error. The chain employs TRBV11-2 and TRBJ2-7; TRBD2 aligns across 12 bases. Germline assignment: CDR1 SGHAT and CDR2 FQNNGV. V trimming: 6 bases; J trimming: 3 bases; junction bases outside the gene matches: 3. CDR3 length: 14 amino acids. The CDR3 protein is CASRETSGGYEQYF. The CDR3 bases are TGTGCCAGCAGGGAGACTAGCGGGGGCTACGAGCAGTACTTC.

The chain couples TRBV2 to TRBJ2-7; 7 bases agree with TRBD2. Germline V gives CDR1 SNHLY, CDR2 FYNNEI. Germline trimming cut 6 bases from V and 0 bases from J; bases unmatched to any gene: 14. This CDR3 has 17 amino acids. The DNA of the CDR3 is TGTGCCAGCAGCGGGTTTTCGGCGGGGGTGAGCTCCTACGAGCAGTACTTC. This codes for CASSGFSAGVSSYEQYF. The whole variable domain, remainder taken from reference TRBV2 and TRBJ2-7, is EPEVTQTPSHQVTQMGQEVILRCVPISNHLYFYWYRQILGQKVEFLVSFYNNEISEKSEIFDDQFSVERPDGSNFTLKIRSTKLEDSAMYFCASSGFSAGVSSYEQYFGPGTRLTVT.

This clonotype was seen a handful of times. This may stem from a read error, because a much larger clone lies one nucleotide away. The chain carries TRBV2 and TRBJ1-1; a possible D gene is TRBD1 (6 bases). CDR3 length: 14 amino acids. Germline CDR1 reads SNHLY; CDR2 reads FYNNEI. Deletions cut 6 bases from V and 3 bases from J, with 14 bases between. CDR3 loop: CASRPDRMDTEAFF. CDR3 DNA: TGTGCCAGCAGACCCGACAGGATGGACACTGAAGCTTTCTTT.

This clonotype was seen ten or more times. This chain links TRBV11-1 with TRBJ2-7; the match to TRBD1 covers 7 bases. The CDR3 has 14 residues. Germline trimming cut 4 bases from V and 1 base from J; bases unmatched to any gene: 4. CDR1 and CDR2 from the germline V gene are SGHAT and FQDESV (reference sequence). The DNA for the CDR3 is TGTGCCAGCAGCTACCAGGGACAGTCCTACGAGCAGTACTTC. Residues: CASSYQGQSYEQYF. The variable domain in full, with the rest retrieved from reference TRBV11-1 and TRBJ2-7, is EAEVAQSPRYKITEKSQAVAFWCDPISGHATLYWYRQILGQGPELLVQFQDESVVDDSQLPKDRFSAERLKGVDSTLKIQPAELGDSAMYLCASSYQGQSYEQYFGPGTRLTVT.

This clonotype has ten or more counts. The chain links TRBV5-5 to TRBJ1-1; the D gene is possibly TRBD1 (5 bases). Germline loops: CDR1 SGHKS, CDR2 YYEKEE (reference sequence). This CDR3 is 15 amino acids long. Trimming cost V 5 bases and J 2 bases, with 16 bases left between them. This chain's CDR3 is CASRGLVTENTEAFF. The DNA for the CDR3 is TGTGCCAGCAGGGGACTTGTGACGGAAAACACTGAAGCTTTCTTT.

This clonotype has only a few counts. V is TRBV29-1 and J is TRBJ2-4; 9 nucleotides align to TRBD1. The CDR3 runs 11 residues. V trimming: 7 bases; J trimming: 15 bases; junction bases outside the gene matches: 10. Germline CDR1 and CDR2: SQVTM and ANQGSEA. The CDR3 here is CSGRQGDRVYF. The CDR3 DNA reads as TGCAGCGGGCGCCAGGGGGACAGGGTGTACTTC.

This clonotype occurred a few times. The rearrangement uses TRBV10-3 and TRBJ1-2; D may be TRBD1 (5 bases). Germline V gene sequence: CDR1 ENHRY, CDR2 SYGVKD. Trimming left V 2 bases short and J 7 bases short, with 11 bases between. This CDR3 is 13 amino acids long. The CDR3 region has the DNA TGTGCCATCAGTGAGGAAGGGACGAGTGGCTACACCTTC. Translating it yields CAISEEGTSGYTF.

The DNA for the CDR3 is TGTGCCAGCAGTTACTCGGGAGACAGAGGGGACTATGGCTACACCTTC. This encodes CASSYSGDRGDYGYTF. The chain uses TRBV6-6 and TRBJ1-2; tentatively, D is TRBD1 (5 bases). CDR1 MNHNY and CDR2 SVGAGI come from the germline V gene (reference sequence). This CDR3 spans 16 amino acids. V lost 0 bases, J lost 3 bases, and 14 bases lay in between.

As for this clonotype: With a much larger clone just one base away, this may be a read error. The chain combines TRBV3-1 with TRBJ2-4, with D possibly matching TRBD2 (5 bases). This CDR3 comprises 16 residues. Per the germline V gene, CDR1 is LGHDT and CDR2 is YNNKEL (reference sequence). In DNA form, the CDR3 reads TGTGCCAGCAGCCAAGAGCCCCGTACGGGAAAAAACATGCAGTACTTC. It is translated as CASSQEPRTGKNMQYF.